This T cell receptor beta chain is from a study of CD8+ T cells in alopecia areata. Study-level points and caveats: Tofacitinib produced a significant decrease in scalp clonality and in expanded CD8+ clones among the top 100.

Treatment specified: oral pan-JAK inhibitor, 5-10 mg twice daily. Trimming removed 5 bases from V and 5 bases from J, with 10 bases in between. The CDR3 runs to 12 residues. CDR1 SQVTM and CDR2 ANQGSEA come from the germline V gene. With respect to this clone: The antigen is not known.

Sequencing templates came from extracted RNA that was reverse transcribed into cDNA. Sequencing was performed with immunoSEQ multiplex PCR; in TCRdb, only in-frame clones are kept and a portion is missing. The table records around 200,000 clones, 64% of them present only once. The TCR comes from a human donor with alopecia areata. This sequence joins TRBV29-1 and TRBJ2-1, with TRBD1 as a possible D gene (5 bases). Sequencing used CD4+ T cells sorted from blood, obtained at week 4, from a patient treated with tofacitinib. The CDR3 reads CSVRKDNNEQFF. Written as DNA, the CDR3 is TGCAGCGTTAGGAAGGACAACAATGAGCAGTTCTTC.